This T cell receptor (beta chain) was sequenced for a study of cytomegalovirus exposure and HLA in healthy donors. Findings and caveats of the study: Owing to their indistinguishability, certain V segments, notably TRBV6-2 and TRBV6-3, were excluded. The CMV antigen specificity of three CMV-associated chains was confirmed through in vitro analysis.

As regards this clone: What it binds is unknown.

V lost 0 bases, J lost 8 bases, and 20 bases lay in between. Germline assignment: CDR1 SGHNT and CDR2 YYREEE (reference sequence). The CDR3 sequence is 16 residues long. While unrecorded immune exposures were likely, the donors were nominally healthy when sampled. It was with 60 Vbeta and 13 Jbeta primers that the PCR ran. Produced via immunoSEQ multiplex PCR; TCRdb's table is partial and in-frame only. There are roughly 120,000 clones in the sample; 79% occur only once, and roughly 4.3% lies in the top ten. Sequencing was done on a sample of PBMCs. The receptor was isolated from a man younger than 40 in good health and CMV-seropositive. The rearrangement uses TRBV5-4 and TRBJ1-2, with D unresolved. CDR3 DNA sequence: TGTGCCAGCAGCTTGGATGCGGCCTCGGCGGGAGTCGGCTACACCTTC. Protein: CASSLDAASAGVGYTF.